This T cell receptor (beta chain) was recorded in a study of T cells expressing NK-cell markers. Background on the study: Underlying the TCR beta repertoires were sorted CD3+CD56+NKG2C+, CD3+CD56+NKG2C- and CD3+CD56-NKG2C+ T cells. Seven HCMV-seropositive donors and one seronegative donor made up the eight sequenced donors.

General observations from the study: Where a few donors were concerned, these clonotypes also led the CD3+CD56-NKG2C+ fraction.

Points on this clonotype: Its matching antigen is unknown.

5'RACE template switching with UMIs generated TCR beta cDNA. TCRdb derives one entry per CDR3 protein from the 5' RACE reads, leaving out DNA. The sample has 400,000 or so distinct CDR3 sequences. Germline loops: CDR1 SGHRS, CDR2 YFSETQ. CDR3 length: 13 amino acids. This receptor was obtained from a woman aged 45-65 years in good health. The chain has TRBV5-1 and TRBJ1-1. The sample was blood T cells: a sorted CD56 or NKG2C T cell subset, CD4+ or CD8+ T cells, or bulk PBMC T cells (not recorded which). This CDR3 is CASSLVEAGRTFF. The full variable domain, rest sourced from reference TRBV5-1 and TRBJ1-1, is KAGVTQTPRYLIKTRGQQVTLSCSPISGHRSVSWYQQTPGQGLQFLFEYFSETQRNKGNFPGRFSGRQFSNSRSEMNVSTLELGDSALYLCASSLVEAGRTFFGQGTRLTVV.